This T cell receptor beta chain was captured by sequencing in a study of blood T cells in healthy people across ages. General study findings and limits: The fall in TCR beta diversity per million T cells was roughly linear with age. With donor CMV status unknown, expanded clonotype changes were possibly confounded. Naive T cell percentage strongly correlated with TCR beta diversity.

Combining a sample-barcoded 5' primer with a J-beta primer mix, a second PCR ran for about 7 to 11 cycles. TCRdb reprocessed the 5' RACE reads with MiXCR, giving one entry per CDR3 protein. This sample has some 930,000 distinct CDR3 sequences, with 25% to 30% found just once. This CDR3 spans 15 amino acids. Germline assignment: CDR1 SGHVS and CDR2 FQNEAQ. About this clonotype: As yet, its antigen is unknown. The junction departs from the called germline gene at one end, perhaps through a read error.

These same data were also listed under a study on T cells of mothers and their children. That publication notes: Samples were provided by three healthy Caucasian mothers and their six children.

Sequenced: blood. The chain carries TRBV7-8 and TRBJ2-1, with D maybe TRBD1 (6 bases). This TCR was sampled from a woman aged 40 to 50 in good health. CDR3 protein: CAGSTGTTPYNEQFF. CDR3 coding DNA: TGCGCCGGCAGCACAGGGACAACCCCCTACAATGAGCAGTTCTTC.